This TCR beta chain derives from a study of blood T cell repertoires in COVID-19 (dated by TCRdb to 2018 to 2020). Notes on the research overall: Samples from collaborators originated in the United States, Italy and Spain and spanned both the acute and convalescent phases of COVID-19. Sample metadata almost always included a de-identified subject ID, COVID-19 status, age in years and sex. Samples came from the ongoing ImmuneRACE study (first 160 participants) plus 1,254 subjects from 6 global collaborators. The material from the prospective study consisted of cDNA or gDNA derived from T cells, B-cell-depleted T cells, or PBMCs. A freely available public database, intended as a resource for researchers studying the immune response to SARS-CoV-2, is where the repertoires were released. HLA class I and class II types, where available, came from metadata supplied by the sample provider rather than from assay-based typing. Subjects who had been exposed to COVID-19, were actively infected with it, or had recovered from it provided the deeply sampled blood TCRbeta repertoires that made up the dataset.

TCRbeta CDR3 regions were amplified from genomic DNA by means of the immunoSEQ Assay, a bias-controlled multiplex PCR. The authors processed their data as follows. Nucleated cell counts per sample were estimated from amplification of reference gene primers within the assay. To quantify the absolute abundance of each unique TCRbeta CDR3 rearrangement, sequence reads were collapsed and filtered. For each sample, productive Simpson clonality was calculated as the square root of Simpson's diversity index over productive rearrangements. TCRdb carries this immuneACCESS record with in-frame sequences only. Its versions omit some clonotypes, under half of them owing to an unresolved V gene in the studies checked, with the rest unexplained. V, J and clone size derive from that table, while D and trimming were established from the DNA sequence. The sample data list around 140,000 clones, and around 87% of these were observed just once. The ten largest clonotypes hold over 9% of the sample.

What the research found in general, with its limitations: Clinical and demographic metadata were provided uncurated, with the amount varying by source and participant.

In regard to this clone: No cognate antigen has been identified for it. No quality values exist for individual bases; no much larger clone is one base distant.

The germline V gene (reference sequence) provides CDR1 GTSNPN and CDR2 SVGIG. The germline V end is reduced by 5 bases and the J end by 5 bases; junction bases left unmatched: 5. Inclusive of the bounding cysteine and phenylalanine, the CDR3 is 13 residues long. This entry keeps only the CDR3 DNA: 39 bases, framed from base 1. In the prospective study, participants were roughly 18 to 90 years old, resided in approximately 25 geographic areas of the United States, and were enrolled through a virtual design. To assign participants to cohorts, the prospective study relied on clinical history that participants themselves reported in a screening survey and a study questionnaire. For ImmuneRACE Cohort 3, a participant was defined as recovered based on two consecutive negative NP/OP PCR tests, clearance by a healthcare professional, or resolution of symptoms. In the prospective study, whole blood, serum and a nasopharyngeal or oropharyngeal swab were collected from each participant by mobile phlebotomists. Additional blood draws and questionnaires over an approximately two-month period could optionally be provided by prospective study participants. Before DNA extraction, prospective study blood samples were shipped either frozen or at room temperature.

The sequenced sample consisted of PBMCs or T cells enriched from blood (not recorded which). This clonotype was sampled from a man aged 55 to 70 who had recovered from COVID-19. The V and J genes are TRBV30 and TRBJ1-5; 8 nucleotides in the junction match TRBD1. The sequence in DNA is TGTGCCTGGGCCCTACAGGGGGATCAGCCCCAGCATTTT. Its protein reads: CAWALQGDQPQHF.